These 18 T cell receptor beta chains were all obtained from the same sample, sequenced in a study of T cell repertoires in cytomegalovirus infection. No antigens are known for them. TCRdb reprocessed the reads with MiXCR, giving one entry per CDR3 protein. This sample has some 800,000 distinct CDR3 sequences, with around a third found just once. The sample in question was cultured CD8+ T cells from PBMCs, obtained from culture after CMV antigen stimulation. The receptors were gathered from a human donor in good health (CMV status not recorded). Some clones in this sample may be carry-over from other donors' samples.

The chain couples TRBV6-5 to TRBJ2-3; D tentatively fits TRBD1 or TRBD2 (6 bases each). This CDR3 is 15 amino acids long. V dropped 5 bases and J dropped 2 bases, with 14 bases sitting between them. CDR1 and CDR2 (germline): MNHEY, SVGAGI. The CDR3 spells CASSEGGHPTDTQYF. The CDR3 DNA reads TGTGCCAGCAGTGAGGGGGGACACCCCACAGATACGCAGTATTTT.

A word on this clonotype: This may stem from a read error, because a much larger clone lies one nucleotide away. CDR3 DNA: TGTGCCGGCAGCTGGTGGACAGACTCTGGAAACACCATATATTTT. Translating gives CAGSWWTDSGNTIYF. The J gene is TRBJ1-3, the V gene TRBV7-2; TRBD1 is a possible D gene (6 bases). CDR3 length equals 15 residues. Germline CDR1 reads SGHTA; CDR2 reads FQGNSA.

In its sample, this clonotype was seen a few times. The chain recombines TRBV12-3 or TRBV12-4 with TRBJ1-2; D is unclear. This CDR3 spans 14 amino acids. Trimming removed 3 bases at V and 5 bases at J, with 13 bases between. The CDR3 region is CASSLDPYGYGYTF. CDR3 DNA sequence: TGTGCCAGCAGTTTGGACCCCTATGGTTATGGCTACACCTTC.

CDR3 nucleotide sequence: TGTGCCAGCAGCTCCGGGACAGGACCCTCCTACGAGCAGTACGTC. Protein product: CASSSGTGPSYEQYV. The chain is built from TRBV14 and TRBJ2-7; TRBD1 aligns across 8 bases. The germline V gene has CDR1 SGHDN and CDR2 FVKESK. V dropped 5 bases and J dropped 0; count of bases not matched to a gene: 6. The CDR3 loop spans 15 amino acids.

The CDR3 bases are TGTGCCAGCAGTTACTCATTAGCGGGGGGACAAGAGACCCAGTACTTC. Its translation is CASSYSLAGGQETQYF. This chain links TRBV6-6 with TRBJ2-5; 10 positions agree with TRBD2. The V gene's germline CDR1 is MNHNY and CDR2 SVGAGI (reference sequence). The V gene end was trimmed by 0 bases and the J gene end by 2 bases; junction bases not matched to a gene: 3. The CDR3 runs to 16 residues.

The table lists this clonotype with a few counts. V usage is TRBV7-9 and J usage is TRBJ1-2; TRBD1 matches at 10 bases. The V and J ends lost 5 bases and 6 bases, in that order; junction bases with no gene match: 12. Germline assignment: CDR1 SEHNR and CDR2 FQNEAQ (reference sequence). The CDR3 is made up of 16 amino acids. CDR3 coding DNA: TGTGCCAGCAGCGGCCCGACAGGGGGCCGATTAGATGGCTACACCTTC. Its translation is CASSGPTGGRLDGYTF.

This clonotype was detected only a few times. The V gene is TRBV9, the J gene TRBJ2-7, with 8 bases lining up with TRBD1. The length of the CDR3 is 14 residues. Germline CDR1 reads SGDLS; CDR2 reads YYNGEE. Trimming cost V 2 bases and J 7 bases; bases outside gene matches: 8. The DNA of the CDR3 is TGTGCCAGCAGCGTCCGGGACAGGTTTGGAGAGCAGTACTTC. It codes for CASSVRDRFGEQYF.

With respect to this clonotype: Germline and junction disagree at one end, which may indicate a read error. The J gene is TRBJ2-6, the V gene TRBV11-2; weak D call: TRBD1 (6 bases). CDR1 and CDR2 (germline): SGHAT, FQNNGV. The CDR3 length is 15 residues. CDR3 residues: CASSLRGSGANVLIF. For the CDR3, the DNA is TGTGCCAGCAGTCTCAGGGGATCTGGGGCCAACGTCCTGATTTTC.

As for this clonotype: This may come from a read error, since a much larger clone is one base off. The CDR3 does not close with the conserved phenylalanine or tryptophan, likely indicating a read error. In DNA, the CDR3 is TGTGCCAGCAGCTTACCTTTCGGCAACAATGAGCAGTTCTGC. Its translation is CASSLPFGNNEQFC. The rearrangement joins TRBV7-8 to TRBJ2-1; D unclear. The V gene lost 2 bases and the J gene lost 5 bases, with 10 bases spanning the gap. CDR3 length equals 14 residues. The germline V gene has CDR1 SGHVS and CDR2 FQNEAQ.

This chain links TRBV25-1 with TRBJ1-2; tentatively, D is TRBD1 (5 bases). The V end was cut by 1 base, the J end by 4 bases, with 16 bases between. This CDR3 has 16 residues. Germline CDR1 MGHDK, CDR2 SYGVNS. The CDR3 sequence: CASSESQLPGGYGYTF. The CDR3 DNA reads TGTGCCAGCAGTGAATCTCAACTCCCTGGGGGCTATGGCTACACCTTC.

This clonotype has ten or more counts. The chain carries TRBV7-6 and TRBJ1-1; weak D call: TRBD1 (6 bases). The germline CDR1 and CDR2 sequences are SGHVS and FNYEAQ. V lost 4 bases and J lost 0, with 15 bases in between. The CDR3 length is 16 residues. CDR3 sequence (DNA): TGTGCCAGCAGCTCCAGGGGCCATTTCATGAACACTGAAGCTTTCTTT. Its protein product is CASSSRGHFMNTEAFF.

The rearrangement links TRBV7-6 to TRBJ2-1, with 11 bases matching TRBD2. V dropped 2 bases and J dropped 3; count of bases not matched to a gene: 3. CDR1 and CDR2 (germline): SGHVS, FNYEAQ. The CDR3 spans 16 residues. The CDR3 DNA sequence: TGTGCCAGCAGCTTAATGACTAGCGGGGTCTACAATGAGCAGTTCTTC. Amino acids: CASSLMTSGVYNEQFF.

The chain carries TRBV27 and TRBJ2-1; D possibly corresponds to TRBD2 (6 bases). The germline gives CDR1 MNHEY, CDR2 SMNVEV (reference sequence). V lost 5 bases, J lost 9 bases, and 17 bases lay in between. The CDR3 is 14 amino acids. The CDR3 DNA sequence: TGTGCCAGCAGTCGACTAGGCGGCCCGGCTGAGCAGTTCTTC. It encodes CASSRLGGPAEQFF.

This clonotype appeared a single time. This rearrangement joins TRBV5-5 to TRBJ1-4, with 7 bases identical to TRBD1. From germline, CDR1 is SGHKS and CDR2 YYEKEE (reference sequence). V was pared by 4 bases and J by 1 base, with 7 bases of the junction left unmatched. The CDR3 spans 16 residues. The CDR3: CASSPRQGGTNEKLFF. The CDR3 nucleotides are TGTGCCAGCAGCCCTCGACAGGGTGGAACTAATGAAAAACTGTTTTTT.

This clonotype appeared a few times. The chain couples TRBV19 to TRBJ2-1; the D call may be TRBD1 or TRBD2 (5 bases each). Germline CDR1 is LNHDA and CDR2 is SQIVND (reference sequence). Trimming took off 8 bases at V and 3 bases at J, with 17 bases between the two ends. This CDR3 region has 15 residues. The CDR3, as DNA: TGTGCCAGTGAGTGGTCGGGGACGTACTACAATGAGCAGTTCTTC. Amino acid sequence: CASEWSGTYYNEQFF. The whole variable domain, remainder taken from reference TRBV19 and TRBJ2-1, is DGGITQSPKYLFRKEGQNVTLSCEQNLNHDAMYWYRQDPGQGLRLIYYSQIVNDFQKGDIAEGYSVSREKKESFPLTVTSAQKNPTAFYLCASEWSGTYYNEQFFGPGTRLTVL.

This sequence joins TRBV12-3 or TRBV12-4 and TRBJ1-2; D gene uncertain. This CDR3 spans 14 amino acids. Trimming stripped 1 base from V and 7 bases from J, with 13 bases between. CDR3 sequence reads: CASSLGLGVGGYTF. CDR3 nucleotide sequence: TGTGCCAGCAGTTTAGGACTCGGGGTTGGTGGCTACACCTTC.

This clonotype has a handful of counts. This rearrangement joins TRBV20-1 to TRBJ1-1; the D is unclear. The CDR3 has 14 residues. V was cut by 0 bases and J by 0 bases, with 8 bases left in between. Germline CDR1 reads DFQATT; CDR2 reads SNEGSKA (reference sequence). The CDR3 reads CSARDLRMNTEAFF. As DNA, the CDR3 is TGCAGTGCTAGAGATCTGCGGATGAACACTGAAGCTTTCTTT.

This clonotype was detected ten times or more. The chain combines TRBV7-2 with TRBJ1-5; 7 bases align to TRBD1. The ends lost 4 bases at V and 7 bases at J; junction bases unmatched: 4. The CDR3 sequence is 13 residues long. Per the germline V gene, CDR1 is SGHTA and CDR2 is FQGNSA. CDR3 nucleotide sequence: TGTGCCAGCAGCTCCACAGGGGTCCAGCCCCAGCATTTT. This sequence encodes CASSSTGVQPQHF. Full variable domain (missing parts from reference TRBV7-2 and TRBJ1-5): GAGVSQSPSNKVTEKGKDVELRCDPISGHTALYWYRQSLGQGLEFLIYFQGNSAPDKSGLPSDRFSAERTGGSVSTLTIQRTQQEDSAVYLCASSSTGVQPQHFGDGTRLSIL.